Listed below are T cell receptor beta chains from one sample, sequenced in a study of T cells in Graves' hyperthyroidism and ophthalmopathy. TCRdb recomputed calls from the multiplex PCR reads with MiXCR, one row per CDR3 protein. The profile covers 690,000 or so distinct CDR3 sequences, with 15% to 20% appearing a single time and 16% taken by the ten largest. Sequencing input: blood. The receptors shown here come from a woman aged 45-60 years with Graves' hyperthyroidism that later progressed to Graves' ophthalmopathy. The CDR3 runs from the conserved cysteine through the conserved F or W. The D gene is left open where the match is weak. Rows may omit the clone size; those that give it use once, few, many or a size class.

d_call,cdr3_length,clone_size,j_call,v_call,cdr3_aa,cdr3_nt
NA,13,NA,TRBJ2-5,TRBV7-7,CASSARVQETQYF,TGTGCTAGCAGCGCCAGGGTGCAAGAGACCCAGTACTTC
NA,16,NA,TRBJ2-2,TRBV7-9,CASSLAAGTNTGELFF,TGTGCCAGCAGCTTAGCAGCGGGTACGAACACCGGGGAGCTGTTTTTT
NA,15,NA,TRBJ2-3,TRBV4-1,CASSQVEGTTDTQYF,TGCGCCAGCAGCCAAGTCGAGGGGACGACAGATACGCAGTATTTT
TRBD1,16,few,TRBJ1-2,TRBV7-8,CASSFRTGGPNYGYTF,TGTGCCAGCAGCTTCAGGACAGGGGGCCCTAACTATGGCTACACCTTC
TRBD1,16,few,TRBJ2-1,TRBV20-1,CSASDRGRNSYNEQFF,TGCAGTGCTAGTGACAGGGGACGTAACTCCTACAATGAGCAGTTCTTC
NA,16,NA,TRBJ1-1,TRBV10-3,CAISDINRKRGTEAFF,TGTGCCATCAGTGATATTAACCGGAAACGGGGCACTGAAGCTTTCTTT
NA,16,NA,TRBJ1-4,TRBV5-1,CASSLEELGDNEKLFF,TGCGCCAGCAGCTTAGAAGAACTGGGAGATAATGAAAAACTGTTTTTT
NA,12,many,TRBJ1-5,TRBV12-3/TRBV12-4,CASSSPNQPQHF,TGTGCCAGCAGTTCCCCAAATCAGCCCCAGCATTTT
NA,14,NA,TRBJ2-7,TRBV19,CASSIGRANYEQYF,TGTGCCAGTAGTATTGGCAGGGCCAACTACGAGCAGTACTTC
TRBD1,15,NA,TRBJ2-5,TRBV30,CAWSPQGLGQETQYF,TGTGCCTGGTCGCCACAGGGGCTTGGGCAAGAGACCCAGTACTTC
NA,13,many,TRBJ2-1,TRBV5-4,CASSPLLSNEQFF,TGTGCCAGCAGCCCTTTGCTTAGCAATGAGCAGTTCTTC
NA,16,NA,TRBJ1-5,TRBV19,CASSSDPRERNQPQHF,TGTGCCAGTAGTTCAGATCCCCGGGAACGCAATCAGCCCCAGCATTTT
NA,17,few,TRBJ1-2,TRBV7-2,CASSLVIGSRRNYGYTF,TGTGCCAGCAGCTTAGTGATTGGCTCCCGGCGGAACTATGGCTACACCTTC
NA,15,NA,TRBJ1-5,TRBV6-1,CASRSPGDSNQPQHF,TGTGCCAGCAGATCCCCGGGAGATAGCAATCAGCCCCAGCATTTT
NA,17,NA,TRBJ1-1,TRBV7-3,CASSPKADGSMNTEAFF,TGTGCCAGCAGCCCCAAGGCTGACGGGTCGATGAACACTGAAGCTTTCTTT
NA,12,many,TRBJ1-2,TRBV6-2/TRBV6-3,CASTGVGYGYTF,TGTGCCAGCACAGGGGTTGGCTATGGCTACACCTTC
TRBD2,15,many,TRBJ2-5,TRBV6-1,CASSSPGLGSTTQYF,TGTGCCAGCAGTTCTCCGGGACTAGGAAGTACGACCCAGTACTTC
TRBD1,15,NA,TRBJ1-1,TRBV12-3/TRBV12-4,CASSEQGAWVTEAFF,TGTGCCAGCAGTGAGCAGGGGGCGTGGGTCACTGAAGCTTTCTTT
NA,11,NA,TRBJ2-7,TRBV20-1,CSASQSREQYF,TGCAGTGCTTCTCAATCGCGCGAGCAGTACTTC
NA,14,many,TRBJ1-2,TRBV18,CASSPQGQNYGYTF,TGTGCCAGCTCACCCCAAGGACAGAACTATGGCTACACCTTC
NA,15,NA,TRBJ1-3,TRBV12-3/TRBV12-4,CASSFRTLSGNTIYF,TGTGCCAGCAGTTTCAGGACCCTCTCTGGAAACACCATATATTTT
NA,14,many,TRBJ2-5,TRBV5-8,CASSFRGAGRTQYF,TGTGCCAGCAGCTTCAGAGGGGCCGGGAGGACCCAGTACTTC
NA,15,once,TRBJ1-6,TRBV5-1,CASSRSTRGNSPLHF,TGCGCCAGCTCGAGGTCGACAAGAGGTAATTCACCCCTCCACTTT
NA,15,NA,TRBJ1-1,TRBV7-2,CASSFDRDMNTEAFF,TGTGCCAGCAGCTTTGACAGAGATATGAACACTGAAGCTTTCTTT
NA,17,NA,TRBJ2-7,TRBV3-1,CASSQGLSGPNNYEQYF,TGTGCCAGCAGCCAGGGTTTAAGCGGGCCGAACAATTACGAGCAGTACTTC
NA,15,few,TRBJ1-2,TRBV4-1,CASSQVPRPNYGYTF,TGCGCCAGCAGCCAAGTTCCCCGGCCAAACTATGGCTACACCTTC
NA,17,few,TRBJ1-1,TRBV5-4,CASSRGGGSSANTEAFF,TGTGCCAGCAGCCGAGGGGGGGGCAGTTCAGCGAACACTGAAGCTTTCTTT
TRBD2,15,many,TRBJ2-1,TRBV12-3/TRBV12-4,CASSLLAGVGNEQFF,TGTGCCAGCAGTTTGCTAGCGGGGGTCGGCAATGAGCAGTTCTTC
NA,12,few,TRBJ1-5,TRBV12-3/TRBV12-4,CASSTINQPQHF,TGTGCCAGCAGTACAATCAATCAGCCCCAGCATTTT
TRBD1,18,few,TRBJ2-2,TRBV4-1,CASSQGIYGTGSPGELFF,TGCGCCAGCAGCCAAGGAATATATGGGACAGGGTCTCCCGGGGAGCTGTTTTTT
NA,14,NA,TRBJ1-6,TRBV14,CASSKAQGHSPLHF,TGTGCCAGCAGCAAGGCCCAGGGGCATTCACCCCTCCACTTT
TRBD2,20,many,TRBJ2-2,TRBV5-1,CASSDPEGLAGGPDTGELFF,TGCGCCAGCAGCGACCCAGAGGGACTAGCGGGGGGGCCGGACACCGGGGAGCTGTTTTTT
NA,13,NA,TRBJ1-3,TRBV30,CAWTTGSGNTIYF,TGTGCCTGGACGACAGGCTCTGGAAACACCATATATTTT
NA,12,few,TRBJ2-1,TRBV10-3,CAISPAHNEQFF,TGTGCCATCAGTCCGGCTCACAATGAGCAGTTCTTC
TRBD1,13,NA,TRBJ2-7,TRBV20-1,CSARFRGRNEQYF,TGCAGTGCTAGATTCAGGGGGCGAAACGAGCAGTACTTC
NA,13,many,TRBJ2-7,TRBV7-9,CASSSTVAYEQYF,TGTGCCAGCAGCTCGACAGTAGCCTACGAGCAGTACTTC
TRBD1,15,many,TRBJ1-1,TRBV18,CASSLTDRENTEAFF,TGTGCCAGCTCACTAACCGACAGGGAGAACACTGAAGCTTTCTTT
NA,13,few,TRBJ1-2,TRBV5-8,CASSIRGAYGYTF,TGTGCCAGCAGCATCCGTGGGGCCTATGGCTACACCTTC
TRBD1,16,few,TRBJ2-3,TRBV6-2/TRBV6-3,CASRPRDRGLSDTQYF,TGTGCCAGCAGACCCCGGGACAGGGGGCTTTCAGATACGCAGTATTTT
TRBD1,15,few,TRBJ1-5,TRBV27,CASSLDRGFNQPQHF,TGTGCCAGCAGTTTGGACAGGGGGTTCAATCAGCCCCAGCATTTT
NA,14,many,TRBJ1-5,TRBV2,CASSKSFRDQPQHF,TGTGCCAGCAGTAAATCATTCAGGGATCAGCCCCAGCATTTT
TRBD1,14,many,TRBJ1-2,TRBV20-1,CSARTGLTLYGYTF,TGCAGTGCAAGGACAGGGCTTACCCTTTATGGCTACACCTTC
NA,13,NA,TRBJ1-2,TRBV6-1,CASTDGTYYGYTF,TGTGCCAGCACAGACGGGACATACTATGGCTACACCTTC
TRBD1,15,many,TRBJ2-7,TRBV3-1,CASSQGDRASYEQYF,TGTGCCAGCAGCCAAGGGGACAGGGCTTCCTACGAGCAGTACTTC
NA,14,many,TRBJ2-7,TRBV4-1,CASSQPTRTYEQYF,TGCGCCAGCAGCCAACCGACTAGAACCTACGAGCAGTACTTC
NA,13,few,TRBJ1-4,TRBV4-1,CASSQDSTGKLFF,TGCGCCAGCAGCCAAGATAGCACAGGAAAACTGTTTTTT
NA,13,NA,TRBJ1-5,TRBV20-1,CSAFDRNNQPQHF,TGCAGTGCTTTTGACAGGAACAATCAGCCCCAGCATTTT
NA,12,few,TRBJ1-6,TRBV6-1,CASSEGYSPLHF,TGTGCCAGCAGTGAAGGGTATTCACCCCTCCACTTT
NA,11,many,TRBJ1-3,TRBV4-2,CATGAGNTIYF,TGTGCCACCGGGGCGGGGAACACCATATATTTT
NA,15,many,TRBJ1-5,TRBV11-2,CASSLDNGGNQPQHF,TGTGCCAGCAGCCTGGACAACGGAGGCAATCAGCCCCAGCATTTT
TRBD2,17,many,TRBJ2-3,TRBV28,CASSLTSGGTSTDTQYF,TGTGCCAGCAGTCTGACTAGCGGGGGGACCAGCACAGATACGCAGTATTTT
TRBD1,13,NA,TRBJ2-5,TRBV19,CASRGDREATQYF,TGTGCCAGTAGGGGGGACAGGGAAGCGACCCAGTACTTC
NA,10,many,TRBJ1-1,TRBV13,CASSLIEAFF,TGTGCCAGCAGCTTAATTGAAGCTTTCTTT
NA,16,many,TRBJ2-7,TRBV5-1,CASSLGGHQIGYEQYF,TGCGCCAGCAGCTTGGGGGGACATCAGATAGGCTACGAGCAGTACTTC
NA,13,few,TRBJ1-2,TRBV25-1,CASSEGPAEGYTF,TGTGCCAGCAGTGAAGGTCCGGCTGAAGGCTACACCTTC